The 18 T cell receptor beta chains given below trace back to one sample, sequenced in a study of T cells in Graves' hyperthyroidism and ophthalmopathy. Authors of the study amplified TCR beta CDR3 regions from RNA transcripts. HTBI primers were the set used in a first-round RT-PCR of the TCR CDR3. TCRdb analysed the multiplex PCR reads with MiXCR anew, one entry per CDR3 protein. The data contain hundreds of thousands of distinct CDR3 sequences, 20% of them seen just once; the ten biggest clones take up about 35%. Sample: blood. The source is a man younger than 45 with Graves' ophthalmopathy.

This clonotype was observed at least ten times. The V call is TRBV3-1, the J call TRBJ1-5; D is unclear. The germline gives CDR1 LGHDT, CDR2 YNNKEL (reference sequence). The CDR3 runs 12 residues. With 1 base removed from V and 4 bases from J, the gap between germline ends came to 2 bases. CDR3 protein: CASSQANQPQHF. The CDR3 nucleotides read TGTGCCAGCAGCCAAGCAAATCAGCCCCAGCATTTT.

The chain uses TRBV27 and TRBJ1-5; 8 bases map to TRBD1. This CDR3 is 17 amino acids long. Losses at the gene ends were 0 bases for V and 4 bases for J; bases not matched to a gene: 8. CDR1 and CDR2 (germline): MNHEY, SMNVEV (reference sequence). The CDR3 region is CASSLSPPTGVNQPQHF. DNA for the CDR3: TGTGCCAGCAGTTTATCCCCCCCGACAGGGGTAAATCAGCCCCAGCATTTT.

V and J are TRBV19 and TRBJ2-7; 10 positions match TRBD2. Germline assignment: CDR1 LNHDA and CDR2 SQIVND (reference sequence). The CDR3 loop spans 16 amino acids. V was pared by 5 bases and J by 5 bases, with 12 bases of the junction left unmatched. The CDR3: CASSSRSSGGTDEQYF. CDR3 in DNA: TGTGCCAGTAGTTCCCGGTCTAGCGGGGGAACCGACGAGCAGTACTTC.

V is TRBV2 and J is TRBJ2-1; TRBD2 is a possible D gene (6 bases). This CDR3 is built from 14 residues. Trimming took 6 bases from V and 10 from J, leaving 19 bases between them. Germline V lookup: CDR1 SNHLY, CDR2 FYNNEI. The CDR3 protein is CASSNDLLAGEQFF. CDR3 DNA sequence: TGTGCCAGCAGCAATGATCTACTAGCTGGGGAGCAGTTCTTC. The full variable domain, its missing parts supplied by reference TRBV2 and TRBJ2-1, is EPEVTQTPSHQVTQMGQEVILRCVPISNHLYFYWYRQILGQKVEFLVSFYNNEISEKSEIFDDQFSVERPDGSNFTLKIRSTKLEDSAMYFCASSNDLLAGEQFFGPGTRLTVL.

The sample holds a few counts of this clonotype. The chain has TRBV7-9 and TRBJ2-5; D ambiguous. V was shortened by 8 bases and J by 7 bases, with 14 bases between the two germline ends. CDR1 and CDR2 (germline): SEHNR, FQNEAQ (reference sequence). The CDR3 length is 12 residues. The DNA of the CDR3 is TGTGCCAGCTACACGGCAGCAGGGACCCAGTACTTC. Translation gives CASYTAAGTQYF.

This chain joins TRBV6-1 and TRBJ2-7, with TRBD2 identical over 9 bases. The V and J ends lost 8 bases and 1 base, in that order; junction bases with no gene match: 9. The CDR3 covers 15 residues. Germline V gene lookup returns CDR1 MNHNS and CDR2 SASEGT. DNA for the CDR3: TGTGCCAGCCTACCCACTAGCGGGCTATCCTACGAGCAGTACTTC. This codes for CASLPTSGLSYEQYF.

The table lists this clonotype with a few counts. This chain connects TRBV20-1 to TRBJ2-3; 9 bases are shared with TRBD1. Germline V CDR1 and CDR2: DFQATT, SNEGSKA (reference sequence). V lost 5 bases, J lost 2 bases, and 8 bases stayed unmatched. CDR3 length: 15 residues. DNA of the CDR3: TGCAGTGCTCCTACAGGGGGCGGGATCACAGATACGCAGTATTTT. Translation: CSAPTGGGITDTQYF.

As concerns this clonotype: A clone one base away is much larger, so this may be a read error. The chain uses TRBV10-3 and TRBJ2-3; the match to TRBD1 covers 9 bases. The CDR3 is made up of 14 amino acids. Trimming cost V 4 bases and J 4 bases; bases outside gene matches: 3. The germline V gene encodes CDR1 ENHRY and CDR2 SYGVKD. Here the CDR3 reads CAISAGQGSDTQYF. CDR3 nucleotide sequence: TGTGCCATCAGTGCGGGACAGGGTTCAGATACGCAGTATTTT.

A few counts support this clonotype. V is TRBV7-3 and J is TRBJ1-1, with 10 bases lining up with TRBD1. With 4 bases clipped from V and 4 bases from J, the junction kept 9 bases outside the gene matches. The CDR3 is 16 residues long. Germline CDR1 and CDR2: SGHTA and FQGTGA. The CDR3 DNA follows: TGTGCCAGCAGCTATGGACAGGGGGGTGGAGGCACTGAAGCTTTCTTT. Protein: CASSYGQGGGGTEAFF.

This clonotype was seen at least ten times. V gene TRBV5-1 combines with J gene TRBJ2-1, with 8 positions matching TRBD2. CDR3 length: 15 amino acids. CDR1 is SGHRS and CDR2 is YFSETQ in the germline V gene. V lost 2 bases and J lost 3; bases outside the gene matches: 4. The CDR3 region has the DNA TGCGCCAGCAGCTTTGAGCGGGGGAACTACAATGAGCAGTTCTTC. It yields the protein CASSFERGNYNEQFF.

The rearrangement uses TRBV28 and TRBJ2-7; 10 bases match TRBD1. J lost 2 bases, V lost 9 bases, and 7 bases had no gene match. The length of the CDR3 is 14 residues. CDR1 and CDR2 (germline): MDHEN, SYDVKM. The CDR3 DNA is TGTGCCAGTTACCCCGGGACAGGGGCCTACGAGCAGTACTTC. Amino acids: CASYPGTGAYEQYF. The complete variable domain, with remaining parts taken from reference TRBV28 and TRBJ2-7, reads DVKVTQSSRYLVKRTGEKVFLECVQDMDHENMFWYRQDPGLGLRLIYFSYDVKMKEKGDIPEGYSVSREKKERFSLILESASTNQTSMYLCASYPGTGAYEQYFGPGTRLTVT.

This clonotype was seen more than once but under ten times. The chain recombines TRBV12-3 or TRBV12-4 with TRBJ2-7; 14 bases match TRBD2. Trimming removed 3 bases from V and 6 bases from J; junction bases left unmatched: 4. This CDR3 spans 15 amino acids. The CDR3 here is CASSLRLAGGGEQYF. DNA of the CDR3: TGTGCCAGCAGTTTGAGACTAGCGGGAGGGGGCGAGCAGTACTTC.

The chain has TRBV10-3 and TRBJ2-1, with 10 bases identical to TRBD1. V gave up 6 bases and J gave up 7 bases; unmatched junction bases: 6. Germline V gene sequence: CDR1 ENHRY, CDR2 SYGVKD. The CDR3 covers 14 residues. Here the CDR3 reads CAISRRQGANEQFF. The CDR3 nucleotides read TGTGCCATCAGCAGACGACAGGGGGCAAATGAGCAGTTCTTC.

The CDR3 here is CAAVQGLGYTF. The CDR3 DNA reads TGTGCCGCCGTGCAGGGTCTTGGCTACACCTTC. The rearrangement links TRBV6-1 to TRBJ1-2; tentatively, D is TRBD1 (5 bases). This CDR3 comprises 11 residues. Per the germline V gene, CDR1 is MNHNS and CDR2 is SASEGT. Trimming shortened V by 11 bases and J by 7 bases, and 14 bases separated the two germline ends.

This clonotype turned up a few times. V gene TRBV19 combines with J gene TRBJ1-5, with D possibly TRBD1 on 6 matching bases. This CDR3 is built from 15 residues. Germline V CDR1 and CDR2: LNHDA, SQIVND (reference sequence). The ends were cut back, 9 bases at V and 1 base at J, with 16 bases in the middle. CDR3 in amino acids: CASKTGYGSNQPQHF. As DNA, the CDR3 is TGTGCCAGCAAAACAGGGTATGGGAGCAATCAGCCCCAGCATTTT.

The sample holds many counts of this clonotype. The rearrangement joins TRBV30 to TRBJ2-3; 9 positions agree with TRBD1. Germline loops: CDR1 GTSNPN, CDR2 SVGIG (reference sequence). Trimming at V came to 0 bases and at J to 2 bases, leaving 3 bases not matched to a gene. The CDR3 covers 15 residues. This CDR3 is CAWSVQGADTDTQYF. The CDR3 bases are TGTGCCTGGAGTGTACAGGGGGCGGACACAGATACGCAGTATTTT.

This clonotype was seen repeatedly, ten times or more. The chain employs TRBV30 and TRBJ1-1; D unresolved. The CDR3 sequence is 13 residues long. The germline gives CDR1 GTSNPN, CDR2 SVGIG (reference sequence). V was cut by 4 bases and J by 5 bases, with 14 bases left in between. The chain's CDR3 is CAWNGAGRTEAFF. The DNA of the CDR3 is TGTGCCTGGAACGGTGCGGGGAGGACTGAAGCTTTCTTT.

This clonotype was counted between two and nine times. V and J are TRBV9 and TRBJ1-2; TRBD1 matches 8 bases. The CDR3 has 14 amino acids. V lost 3 bases to trimming and J lost 4 bases; unmatched junction nucleotides: 5. Germline V gives CDR1 SGDLS, CDR2 YYNGEE. CDR3: CASSAQGEGYGYTF. As DNA, the CDR3 is TGTGCCAGCAGCGCACAGGGGGAGGGCTATGGCTACACCTTC.